The T cell receptor beta chain described here comes from a study of T-cell reconstitution after alpha-beta-depleted transplantation in children. Unique molecular identifiers were used to barcode this TCRbeta library. TCRdb fed the PCR reads into MiXCR, producing one record per CDR3 protein. The data hold 610,000 or so distinct CDR3 sequences, with more than 20% observed a single time. This CDR3 comprises 14 residues. The V end was cut by 0 bases, the J end by 8 bases, with 10 bases between. Germline V CDR1 and CDR2: SGHNT, YENEEA. Source: PBMCs, taken before TCRalphabeta/CD19-depleted stem cell transplant. The chain couples TRBV11-3 to TRBJ2-2; no reliable D call. This receptor was identified in a boy in the first two years of life with Wiskott-Aldrich syndrome, due to receive a stem cell transplant. CDR3 region: CASSLDDLAGELFF. The CDR3 region has the DNA TGTGCCAGCAGCTTAGACGACCTTGCAGGGGAGCTGTTTTTT.